This note documents a single T cell receptor (beta chain) sequence. Antigen unknown. Sequencing involved patients with CD8+CD57+ cell expansion previously shown by flow cytometry. TCR beta VDJ and CDR3 profiling used genomic DNA as template. TCRdb used MiXCR to reprocess the reads, holding one entry per CDR3 protein. The data contain around 200,000 distinct CDR3 sequences, around 50% of them singletons. V lost 6 bases to trimming and J lost 2 bases; unmatched junction nucleotides: 10. Germline values: CDR1 MNHNS, CDR2 SASEGT. The CDR3 totals 16 residues. This sample was included in a study of CD8+CD57+ T cells in acquired aplastic anemia. Notes on the study in general: With respect to CD8+ Simpson's diversity, patients and controls did not differ significantly.

The chain couples TRBV6-1 to TRBJ1-2; the match to TRBD1 covers 9 bases. The TCR sequence derives from a human donor with aplastic anemia. Sequenced material: sorted CD4+, CD8+, or CD8+CD57+ T cells (not recorded which) from PBMCs. In nucleotides, the CDR3 is TGTGCCAGCAGGACTGACAGGGGGAAACCGAACTATGGCTACACCTTC. Protein sequence: CASRTDRGKPNYGYTF.